A single sample gave rise to the 31 T cell receptor beta chains below, sequenced in a study of blood T cells in healthy people across ages. Alongside a J-beta primer mix, a sample-barcoded 5' primer served in a second PCR lasting roughly 6 to 11 cycles. A single record per CDR3 protein comes from TCRdb applying MiXCR to the 5' RACE reads. The repertoire holds some 640,000 distinct CDR3 sequences, with 45% to 50% as singletons. The specimen sequenced was blood. The receptors here all came from an older woman in good health.

This clonotype showed up just a few times. The chain employs TRBV16 and TRBJ2-7; D remains unclear. The germline V gene encodes CDR1 KGHSY and CDR2 FQNENV. V dropped 1 base and J dropped 3 bases, with 7 bases sitting between them. This CDR3 has 13 residues. The CDR3 is CASSQFAGYEQYF. The CDR3 DNA follows: TGTGCCAGCAGCCAATTCGCAGGCTACGAGCAGTACTTC.

This chain connects TRBV10-3 to TRBJ1-5; no firm D call. V lost 6 bases and J 3 bases, leaving 9 bases between the germline ends. The CDR3 is made up of 13 amino acids. Looked up from germline, CDR1 is ENHRY and CDR2 is SYGVKD. DNA for the CDR3: TGTGCCATCAGGACGGGCACCAATCAGCCCCAGCATTTT. It specifies CAIRTGTNQPQHF.

This chain links TRBV6-1 with TRBJ1-5; TRBD1 matches 7 bases. The germline CDR1 and CDR2 sequences are MNHNS and SASEGT. This CDR3 is built from 14 residues. V lost 3 bases, J lost 7 bases, and 6 bases stayed unmatched. The CDR3 coding sequence is TGTGCCAGCAGTGAGACAGGGTCGGGACAGCCCCAGCATTTT. Its translation: CASSETGSGQPQHF.

J is TRBJ2-4 and V is TRBV5-6; unclear D gene. Germline lookup yields CDR1 SGHDT and CDR2 YYEEEE. Trimming cost V 0 bases and J 0 bases, with 16 bases left between them. This CDR3 has 18 amino acids. The CDR3 loop reads CASSLAQASRLAKNIQYF. Written as DNA, the CDR3 is TGTGCCAGCAGCTTGGCTCAGGCCAGTCGTCTAGCCAAAAACATTCAGTACTTC.

This chain connects TRBV10-3 to TRBJ2-7; D unresolved. V dropped 7 bases and J dropped 7 bases, with 11 bases sitting between them. Germline V gene sequence: CDR1 ENHRY, CDR2 SYGVKD. CDR3 length equals 11 residues. In DNA, the CDR3 is TGTGCCATCACGGCAGGCAATGAGCAGTACTTC. As protein: CAITAGNEQYF.

The chain combines TRBV11-1 with TRBJ1-6, with D uncertain. The CDR3 extends over 15 amino acids. CDR1 SGHAT and CDR2 FQDESV come from the germline V gene (reference sequence). Trimming took 5 bases from V and 5 from J, leaving 13 bases between them. For the CDR3, the DNA is TGTGCCAGCAGCCCCAGGACGGAAAATAATTCACCCCTCCACTTT. Its protein is CASSPRTENNSPLHF.

In its sample, this clonotype was seen many times. This CDR3 reads CASSFGTRGSYNSPLHF. Written as DNA, the CDR3 is TGCGCCAGCAGCTTCGGGACCAGAGGCTCCTATAATTCACCCCTCCACTTT. The rearrangement links TRBV5-1 to TRBJ1-6; D perhaps matches TRBD1 (5 bases). The CDR3 runs to 17 residues. V lost 2 bases to trimming and J lost 0 bases, with 12 bases between them. Looked up from germline, CDR1 is SGHRS and CDR2 is YFSETQ.

The chain is built from TRBV20-1 and TRBJ2-7; D remains unclear. CDR3 length: 14 amino acids. Trimming took off 3 bases at V and 3 bases at J, with 15 bases between the two ends. Germline V gene lookup returns CDR1 DFQATT and CDR2 SNEGSKA (reference sequence). CDR3 sequence: CSARTNLPLYEQYF. As DNA, the CDR3 is TGCAGTGCTAGGACCAACCTCCCCCTCTACGAGCAGTACTTC.

This chain links TRBV7-9 with TRBJ2-1, with D hard to call. CDR3 length: 17 residues. V lost 1 base and J lost 0, with 13 bases in between. The germline V gene has CDR1 SEHNR and CDR2 FQNEAQ (reference sequence). In DNA, the CDR3 is TGTGCCAGCAGCTTAGAGTCGGGCAGGAGCTCCTACAATGAGCAGTTCTTC. Protein product: CASSLESGRSSYNEQFF.

V is TRBV24-1 and J is TRBJ1-1; D remains unclear. The CDR3 runs 12 residues. Trimming removed 4 bases at V and 5 bases at J, with 7 bases between. Germline CDR1 KGHDR, CDR2 SFDVKD. The CDR3 nucleotides read TGTGCCACCAGTGACCCCGGGACTGAAGCTTTCTTT. As protein: CATSDPGTEAFF.

This clonotype was counted once. The gene calls are TRBV24-1 and TRBJ2-3; 10 nucleotides align to TRBD1. J gave up 3 bases and V 3 bases, and 14 bases lay outside the gene matches. This CDR3 comprises 19 residues. Per the germline V gene, CDR1 is KGHDR and CDR2 is SFDVKD. CDR3 loop: CATSDPSSFGQGGTDTQYF. CDR3 DNA sequence: TGTGCCACCAGTGATCCCTCTTCATTCGGACAGGGGGGAACAGATACGCAGTATTTT.

The rearrangement uses TRBV11-2 and TRBJ2-6, with a tentative D call TRBD1 (5 bases). CDR3 length: 16 amino acids. V shed 3 bases and J shed 2 bases, with 11 bases lying between them. Germline V gene sequence: CDR1 SGHAT, CDR2 FQNNGV. Written as DNA, the CDR3 is TGTGCCAGCAGCTTGGGGCAGAACCCTGGGGCCAACGTCCTGACTTTC. It codes for CASSLGQNPGANVLTF.

The chain carries TRBV11-2 and TRBJ2-3; 11 positions match TRBD2. CDR1 is SGHAT, CDR2 FQNNGV, per germline. This CDR3 contains 17 residues. V lost 5 bases to trimming and J lost 2 bases; unmatched junction nucleotides: 9. The CDR3 region is CASSHIRGLADTDTQYF. The CDR3 nucleotides read TGTGCCAGCAGCCATATACGGGGACTAGCGGACACAGATACGCAGTATTTT.

The gene calls are TRBV6-1 and TRBJ2-7; the D gene is possibly TRBD1 (6 bases). The CDR3 runs to 18 residues. Trimming stripped 7 bases from V and 2 bases from J, with 27 bases between. Per germline, CDR1 MNHNS and CDR2 SASEGT. The CDR3 spells CASNRRTILRGTTYEQYF. DNA of the CDR3: TGTGCCAGCAACAGGAGGACCATTCTACGAGGGACAACCTACGAGCAGTACTTC.

The sample holds a few counts of this clonotype. The chain carries TRBV2 and TRBJ2-3, with D uncertain. V dropped 10 bases and J dropped 3 bases, with 14 bases sitting between them. CDR1 SNHLY and CDR2 FYNNEI come from the germline V gene. The length of the CDR3 is 13 residues. CDR3 nucleotide sequence: TGTGCCACCTTAAGGGATCGGACAGATACGCAGTATTTT. The encoded protein is CATLRDRTDTQYF.

The chain is built from TRBV3-1 and TRBJ2-5, with D uncertain. This CDR3 has 13 amino acids. The V end lost 4 bases, the J end lost 5 bases, and 11 bases lay between the germline ends. Germline loops: CDR1 LGHDT, CDR2 YNNKEL (reference sequence). CDR3 residues: CASSLDSSETQYF. CDR3 coding DNA: TGTGCCAGCAGCCTTGACTCCTCGGAGACCCAGTACTTC.

V and J are TRBV25-1 and TRBJ2-7, with TRBD1 matching 9 bases. This CDR3 is built from 15 residues. CDR1 and CDR2 (germline): MGHDK, SYGVNS. The V segment lost 4 bases and the J segment 2 bases; nucleotides outside the gene matches: 6. CDR3 region: CASSGPGQGTYEQYF. The CDR3 nucleotides are TGTGCCAGCAGTGGACCGGGACAGGGTACCTACGAGCAGTACTTC.

In this sample, this clonotype turned up many times. The chain joins TRBV4-3 to TRBJ2-7; 8 nucleotides line up with TRBD1. Per the germline V gene, CDR1 is LGHNA and CDR2 is YSLEER. The CDR3 loop spans 14 amino acids. Trimming removed 4 bases from V and 4 bases from J; junction bases left unmatched: 6. The CDR3 nucleotides read TGCGCCAGCAGCCGAGGACAGGGTAGATACGAGCAGTACTTC. It encodes CASSRGQGRYEQYF.

This clonotype has more than one count but fewer than ten. The CDR3 loop reads CASSPFPGAQTQYF. The CDR3, as DNA: TGTGCCAGCAGCCCCTTTCCGGGGGCGCAGACCCAGTACTTC. This rearrangement joins TRBV3-1 to TRBJ2-5; D may be TRBD1 or TRBD2 (6 bases each). Deletions cut 4 bases from V and 6 bases from J, with 15 bases between. Germline V gene lookup returns CDR1 LGHDT and CDR2 YNNKEL (reference sequence). The CDR3 totals 14 residues.

This clonotype was counted only a few times. V gene TRBV12-3 or TRBV12-4 combines with J gene TRBJ1-4; a weak D match, TRBD1 (5 bases). V was pared by 4 bases and J by 1 base, with 7 bases between. The CDR3 runs 14 residues. The CDR3: CASSSTETNEKLFF. CDR3 nucleotides: TGTGCCAGCAGTTCGACAGAAACTAATGAAAAACTGTTTTTT.

This clonotype was seen a handful of times. This rearrangement joins TRBV9 to TRBJ1-5; D is ambiguous. This CDR3 is 15 amino acids long. Germline loops: CDR1 SGDLS, CDR2 YYNGEE. Trimming shortened V by 5 bases and J by 0 bases, and 12 bases separated the two germline ends. The CDR3 spells CASRAYKNSNQPQHF. CDR3 DNA sequence: TGTGCCAGCAGAGCCTACAAGAATAGCAATCAGCCCCAGCATTTT.

This clonotype was found a few times. The rearrangement links TRBV7-9 to TRBJ2-5; D might be TRBD1 (5 bases). CDR1 and CDR2 from the germline V gene are SEHNR and FQNEAQ (reference sequence). The CDR3 contains 16 residues. V lost 2 bases, J lost 1 base, and 14 bases lay in between. Here the CDR3 DNA reads TGTGCCAGCAGCTTAATGGGGCAGGTCGTCCAAGAGACCCAGTACTTC. It encodes CASSLMGQVVQETQYF.

This clonotype appeared a few times. This sequence joins TRBV5-6 and TRBJ1-5; no clear D gene. From germline, CDR1 is SGHDT and CDR2 YYEEEE. This CDR3 is 15 amino acids long. V dropped 0 bases and J dropped 3 bases, with 10 bases sitting between them. The CDR3 is CASSLAGSYNQPQHF. CDR3 DNA: TGTGCCAGCAGCTTGGCGGGGAGTTACAATCAGCCCCAGCATTTT.

The genes are TRBV20-1 and TRBJ2-7; 8 bases fit TRBD1. This CDR3 is built from 14 residues. Germline CDR1 DFQATT, CDR2 SNEGSKA (reference sequence). The J segment lost 0 bases and the V segment lost 5 bases, leaving 6 bases of the junction unmatched. CDR3 coding DNA: TGCAGTGCTCTCCGTGGACAGGGCTCCTACGAGCAGTACTTC. Amino acids: CSALRGQGSYEQYF.

The chain joins TRBV20-1 to TRBJ2-1; 13 nucleotides agree with TRBD2. This CDR3 has 14 amino acids. With V trimmed by 5 bases and J by 9 bases, 7 bases remained unmatched. Germline CDR1 reads DFQATT; CDR2 reads SNEGSKA (reference sequence). CDR3 nucleotides: TGCAGTGCTCTCACTAGCGGGGGGGCAGGTGAGCAGTTCTTC. It encodes CSALTSGGAGEQFF.

Here the CDR3 DNA reads TGTGCCAGCAGCTTGAGGTTAGCGGGAGACGGCGAGCAGTACTTC. It encodes CASSLRLAGDGEQYF. The chain joins TRBV5-6 to TRBJ2-7; 9 nucleotides match TRBD2. Trimming removed 1 base from V and 6 bases from J; junction bases left unmatched: 8. The germline V gene encodes CDR1 SGHDT and CDR2 YYEEEE. There are 15 residues in the CDR3.

V gene TRBV7-2 combines with J gene TRBJ2-5, with 16 bases identical to TRBD2. The J call may be wrong; the DNA end is better matched by TRBJ2-7. This CDR3 is built from 17 residues. From germline, CDR1 is SGHTA and CDR2 FQGNSA. For the CDR3, the DNA is TGTGCCAGCAGCTTGGGGACTAGCGGGAGGGCAGACTACGAGCAGTACTTC. Amino acids: CASSLGTSGRADYEQYF.

This clonotype was detected a few times. This chain uses TRBV6-5 with TRBJ1-1; 11 nucleotides agree with TRBD1. With 2 bases clipped from V and 11 bases from J, the junction kept 10 bases outside the gene matches. The CDR3 is 15 residues long. Germline V gene sequence: CDR1 MNHEY, CDR2 SVGAGI. The CDR3 DNA follows: TGTGCCAGCAGTTACCGGACAGGGGGCTACGTTTCGGCTTTCTTT. Its translation is CASSYRTGGYVSAFF.

J is TRBJ2-7 and V is TRBV20-1, with TRBD2 as a possible D gene (5 bases). CDR1 and CDR2 (germline): DFQATT, SNEGSKA (reference sequence). This CDR3 is built from 10 residues. Between the trimmed V and J ends, which lost 6 bases and 11 bases, there was a span of 14 bases. The CDR3 coding sequence is TGCAGTGCAATTAGGGAGTCCGAGTACTTC. This gives the protein CSAIRESEYF.

This chain joins TRBV12-5 and TRBJ1-2; TRBD1 matches at 8 bases. Trimming removed 5 bases from V and 6 bases from J; junction bases left unmatched: 5. This CDR3 has 13 residues. The germline V gene has CDR1 LGHNT and CDR2 FRNRAP. CDR3 amino acids: CASGVTGVDGYTF. CDR3 DNA sequence: TGTGCTAGTGGTGTGACAGGGGTGGATGGCTACACCTTC.

This rearrangement joins TRBV27 to TRBJ2-1; TRBD2 matches 7 bases. Trimming took 4 bases from V and 9 from J; bases not matched to a gene: 9. In germline, CDR1 is MNHEY, CDR2 SMNVEV (reference sequence). The CDR3 consists of 14 residues. The CDR3, as DNA: TGTGCCAGCAGTTCCTCAAGACTAGCCGGTGAGCAGTTCTTC. Residues: CASSSSRLAGEQFF.